A selection of T cell receptor beta chains follows, all from one sample in a study of blood T cells in healthy people across ages. Via MiXCR, TCRdb re-called the 5' RACE reads, giving one row per CDR3 protein. The table shows 1 million or so distinct CDR3 sequences, with 35% to 50% occurring only once. The sequenced sample consisted of blood. Receptors were obtained from a woman between 55 and 75 years old in good health. The CDR3 runs from the conserved cysteine through the conserved F or W. Each record gives: clone size, J gene, V gene, D gene, CDR3 protein, CDR3 DNA. A D gene is named only where the DNA matches it firmly. Only part of the rows carry a size: once, few, many, or a class if the clone is expanded.

clone size: NA
J gene: TRBJ1-4
V gene: TRBV4-1
D gene: NA
CDR3 protein: CASSPTAASFGEKLFF
CDR3 DNA: TGCGCCAGCAGCCCCACGGCGGCATCCTTTGGTGAAAAACTGTTTTTT

clone size: NA
J gene: TRBJ2-3
V gene: TRBV5-5
D gene: NA
CDR3 protein: CASSLEYQGSTDTQYF
CDR3 DNA: TGTGCCAGCAGCTTGGAGTACCAGGGTTCCACAGATACGCAGTATTTT

clone size: few
J gene: TRBJ2-7
V gene: TRBV6-6
D gene: TRBD2
CDR3 protein: CASSRITSGSIHEQYF
CDR3 DNA: TGTGCCAGCAGTCGTATCACTAGCGGGAGTATCCACGAGCAGTACTTC

clone size: many
J gene: TRBJ2-7
V gene: TRBV27
D gene: NA
CDR3 protein: CASSPYTEGEQYF
CDR3 DNA: TGTGCCAGCAGTCCATATACGGAGGGGGAGCAGTACTTC

clone size: NA
J gene: TRBJ1-5
V gene: TRBV7-2
D gene: NA
CDR3 protein: CASSLGGWQGQASNQPQHF
CDR3 DNA: TGTGCCAGCAGCTTGGGGGGCTGGCAGGGGCAGGCTAGCAATCAGCCCCAGCATTTT

clone size: once
J gene: TRBJ2-5
V gene: TRBV2
D gene: NA
CDR3 protein: CASSREGLAETQYF
CDR3 DNA: TGTGCCAGCAGTAGAGAAGGTTTAGCGGAGACCCAGTACTTC

clone size: NA
J gene: TRBJ2-7
V gene: TRBV6-5
D gene: NA
CDR3 protein: CASSYSIDGSKDSTYEQYF
CDR3 DNA: TGTGCCAGCAGTTACTCGATTGACGGGAGCAAGGACTCGACCTACGAGCAGTACTTC

clone size: NA
J gene: TRBJ2-2
V gene: TRBV9
D gene: NA
CDR3 protein: CASSAKTGGGNFGELFF
CDR3 DNA: TGTGCCAGCAGCGCAAAAACAGGTGGAGGGAATTTTGGGGAGCTGTTTTTT

clone size: few
J gene: TRBJ2-3
V gene: TRBV6-5
D gene: TRBD2
CDR3 protein: CASGSGKAQYF
CDR3 DNA: TGTGCCAGTGGAAGCGGGAAGGCGCAGTATTTT

clone size: few
J gene: TRBJ2-7
V gene: TRBV6-5
D gene: TRBD2
CDR3 protein: CASSYTSGSGDEQYF
CDR3 DNA: TGTGCCAGCAGTTATACGAGCGGGAGTGGCGACGAGCAGTACTTC

clone size: NA
J gene: TRBJ2-1
V gene: TRBV25-1
D gene: TRBD2
CDR3 protein: CASSDWGLGRNEQFF
CDR3 DNA: TGTGCCAGCAGTGATTGGGGACTAGGTCGCAATGAGCAGTTCTTC

clone size: NA
J gene: TRBJ2-1
V gene: TRBV7-9
D gene: TRBD1
CDR3 protein: CASSQSGGSNYNEQFF
CDR3 DNA: TGTGCCAGCAGCCAATCAGGGGGTTCCAACTACAATGAGCAGTTCTTC

clone size: NA
J gene: TRBJ2-3
V gene: TRBV20-1
D gene: NA
CDR3 protein: CSASVTGTDTQYF
CDR3 DNA: TGCAGTGCTAGTGTCACAGGGACAGATACGCAGTATTTT

clone size: NA
J gene: TRBJ1-1
V gene: TRBV20-1
D gene: NA
CDR3 protein: CSASSQGPEGAFF
CDR3 DNA: TGCAGTGCTAGCTCACAGGGACCCGAGGGGGCTTTCTTT

clone size: NA
J gene: TRBJ2-1
V gene: TRBV9
D gene: TRBD1
CDR3 protein: CASSVPGTGGFNEQFF
CDR3 DNA: TGTGCCAGCAGCGTCCCCGGGACAGGGGGTTTCAATGAGCAGTTCTTC

clone size: few
J gene: TRBJ1-2
V gene: TRBV5-5
D gene: TRBD1
CDR3 protein: CASSLRGQGKANYGYTF
CDR3 DNA: TGTGCCAGCAGCTTGAGGGGACAGGGAAAAGCTAACTATGGCTACACCTTC

clone size: NA
J gene: TRBJ2-7
V gene: TRBV12-3/TRBV12-4
D gene: TRBD2
CDR3 protein: CASSSMGLAGDLSSYEQYF
CDR3 DNA: TGTGCCAGCAGTTCCATGGGATTAGCGGGAGACCTAAGCTCCTACGAGCAGTACTTC

clone size: few
J gene: TRBJ1-6
V gene: TRBV15
D gene: NA
CDR3 protein: CATSRASENSPLHF
CDR3 DNA: TGTGCCACCAGCAGAGCCAGTGAAAATTCACCCCTCCACTTT

clone size: NA
J gene: TRBJ2-5
V gene: TRBV18
D gene: TRBD2
CDR3 protein: CASSPLTSGRWFETQYF
CDR3 DNA: TGTGCCAGCTCACCTCTGACTAGCGGGAGATGGTTTGAGACCCAGTACTTC

clone size: few
J gene: TRBJ2-1
V gene: TRBV10-2
D gene: NA
CDR3 protein: CASNDPGSYNEQFF
CDR3 DNA: TGCGCCAGCAATGACCCTGGCTCTTACAATGAGCAGTTCTTC

clone size: NA
J gene: TRBJ2-7
V gene: TRBV3-1
D gene: NA
CDR3 protein: CASSQGSAGTYEQYF
CDR3 DNA: TGTGCCAGCAGCCAAGGATCGGCGGGAACCTACGAGCAGTACTTC

clone size: few
J gene: TRBJ2-4
V gene: TRBV20-1
D gene: NA
CDR3 protein: CSADRAPETKNIQYF
CDR3 DNA: TGCAGTGCGGACCGGGCGCCTGAGACCAAAAACATTCAGTACTTC

clone size: NA
J gene: TRBJ1-2
V gene: TRBV9
D gene: TRBD1
CDR3 protein: CASSGGTGGRLGYYGYTF
CDR3 DNA: TGTGCCAGCAGCGGGGGGACAGGGGGCCGGTTAGGGTACTATGGCTACACCTTC

clone size: NA
J gene: TRBJ2-4
V gene: TRBV7-2
D gene: NA
CDR3 protein: CASSPGQQNIQYF
CDR3 DNA: TGTGCCAGCAGCCCCGGACAGCAAAACATTCAGTACTTC

clone size: few
J gene: TRBJ2-7
V gene: TRBV14
D gene: NA
CDR3 protein: CASSASGVYEQYF
CDR3 DNA: TGTGCCAGCAGCGCAAGCGGAGTCTACGAGCAGTACTTC

clone size: NA
J gene: TRBJ1-2
V gene: TRBV9
D gene: NA
CDR3 protein: CASSANGYIYGYTF
CDR3 DNA: TGTGCCAGCAGCGCAAATGGGTACATCTATGGCTACACCTTC

clone size: NA
J gene: TRBJ2-3
V gene: TRBV5-6
D gene: TRBD1
CDR3 protein: CASSSVPGQGPSTDTQYF
CDR3 DNA: TGTGCCAGCAGCTCCGTCCCGGGACAGGGCCCTAGCACAGATACGCAGTATTTT

clone size: NA
J gene: TRBJ2-7
V gene: TRBV28
D gene: TRBD2
CDR3 protein: CASSPPGLAVFEQYF
CDR3 DNA: TGTGCCAGCAGTCCCCCGGGACTAGCGGTCTTCGAGCAGTACTTC

clone size: NA
J gene: TRBJ2-3
V gene: TRBV28
D gene: NA
CDR3 protein: CASSTSSGDTQYF
CDR3 DNA: TGTGCCAGCAGCACTAGTAGCGGAGATACGCAGTATTTT

clone size: NA
J gene: TRBJ2-1
V gene: TRBV29-1
D gene: TRBD2
CDR3 protein: CSVESQSGSGYDGYGGYNEQFF
CDR3 DNA: TGCAGCGTTGAATCACAGAGCGGGAGCGGGTATGATGGATACGGGGGATACAATGAGCAGTTCTTC

clone size: many
J gene: TRBJ2-6
V gene: TRBV29-1
D gene: TRBD1
CDR3 protein: CSVGNRGKSGANVLTF
CDR3 DNA: TGCAGCGTTGGTAACAGGGGGAAGTCTGGGGCCAACGTCCTGACTTTC

clone size: NA
J gene: TRBJ2-7
V gene: TRBV15
D gene: NA
CDR3 protein: CATSTMDGLYEQYF
CDR3 DNA: TGTGCCACCAGCACCATGGACGGACTCTACGAGCAGTACTTC

clone size: NA
J gene: TRBJ2-1
V gene: TRBV5-1
D gene: NA
CDR3 protein: CASSLFWGRTYNEQFF
CDR3 DNA: TGCGCCAGCAGCCTCTTCTGGGGGAGAACATACAATGAGCAGTTCTTC

clone size: few
J gene: TRBJ1-6
V gene: TRBV5-1
D gene: TRBD1
CDR3 protein: CASRGDRGSPLHF
CDR3 DNA: TGCGCCAGCAGAGGGGACAGGGGATCACCCCTCCACTTT

clone size: once
J gene: TRBJ1-1
V gene: TRBV21-1
D gene: NA
CDR3 protein: CASSKGGFENLNTEAFF
CDR3 DNA: TGTGCCAGCAGCAAAGGGGGCTTTGAAAACCTTAACACTGAAGCTTTCTTT

clone size: NA
J gene: TRBJ2-7
V gene: TRBV20-1
D gene: NA
CDR3 protein: CSATGAGRVHEQYF
CDR3 DNA: TGCAGTGCCACAGGCGCGGGAAGGGTCCACGAGCAGTACTTC

clone size: NA
J gene: TRBJ1-1
V gene: TRBV11-2
D gene: NA
CDR3 protein: CASSPRFRTNTEAFF
CDR3 DNA: TGTGCCAGCAGCCCACGGTTCAGAACGAACACTGAAGCTTTCTTT

clone size: NA
J gene: TRBJ2-7
V gene: TRBV5-1
D gene: TRBD1
CDR3 protein: CASSLTRDRGRYEQYF
CDR3 DNA: TGCGCCAGCAGCTTAACCCGGGACAGGGGGCGCTACGAGCAGTACTTC

clone size: NA
J gene: TRBJ1-4
V gene: TRBV2
D gene: NA
CDR3 protein: CASFRRTNEKLFF
CDR3 DNA: TGTGCCAGCTTCAGGAGGACTAATGAAAAACTGTTTTTT

clone size: NA
J gene: TRBJ2-7
V gene: TRBV3-1
D gene: TRBD1
CDR3 protein: CASSPGTANYEQYF
CDR3 DNA: TGTGCCAGCAGCCCCGGGACAGCAAATTACGAGCAGTACTTC

clone size: NA
J gene: TRBJ2-7
V gene: TRBV27
D gene: NA
CDR3 protein: CASSPPGGGEQYF
CDR3 DNA: TGTGCCAGCAGTCCGCCTGGGGGCGGCGAGCAGTACTTC

clone size: NA
J gene: TRBJ2-5
V gene: TRBV27
D gene: NA
CDR3 protein: CASSLLRGLQYF
CDR3 DNA: TGTGCCAGCAGTTTACTCCGGGGGCTTCAGTACTTC

clone size: NA
J gene: TRBJ1-4
V gene: TRBV20-1
D gene: NA
CDR3 protein: CSVNRGSNEKLFF
CDR3 DNA: TGCAGTGTCAACCGGGGGAGTAATGAAAAACTGTTTTTT

clone size: few
J gene: TRBJ2-1
V gene: TRBV30
D gene: NA
CDR3 protein: CAWRVGFNEQFF
CDR3 DNA: TGTGCCTGGAGGGTTGGCTTTAATGAGCAGTTCTTC

clone size: NA
J gene: TRBJ1-1
V gene: TRBV6-5
D gene: NA
CDR3 protein: CASSYSEGLNTEAFF
CDR3 DNA: TGTGCCAGCAGTTACTCAGAGGGACTGAACACTGAAGCTTTCTTT